This T cell receptor beta chain was sequenced in a study of cytomegalovirus exposure and HLA in healthy donors. Study results and limitations: In a later analysis, TCR beta V- and J-gene trimming was associated with a missense DCLRE1C variant. Altogether, more than 150 TCR beta chains were recorded as cytomegalovirus-associated. Across all donors, roughly uniform sequencing depth was an assumption of the presence/absence analyses. Earlier analysis yielded a pattern in which most TCR beta V segments were productive about 90% or about 30% of the time.

With respect to this clone: What it binds is unknown.

It was with 60 Vbeta and 13 Jbeta primers that the PCR ran. The assay was immunoSEQ multiplex PCR, and TCRdb's table has in-frame clones only and misses some. Its clone listing holds some 76,000 clones. The CDR3 sequence is 16 residues long. From germline, CDR1 is SGHRS and CDR2 YFSETQ. V shed 2 bases, J shed 3 bases, and the junction held 4 bases outside the gene matches. The TCR was taken from a female donor in good health and CMV-seropositive. Source material: PBMCs. The chain combines TRBV5-1 with TRBJ1-5; 11 bases fit TRBD1. CDR3 residues: CASSLGQGATNQPQHF. CDR3 DNA: TGCGCCAGCAGCTTAGGACAGGGGGCCACCAATCAGCCCCAGCATTTT.